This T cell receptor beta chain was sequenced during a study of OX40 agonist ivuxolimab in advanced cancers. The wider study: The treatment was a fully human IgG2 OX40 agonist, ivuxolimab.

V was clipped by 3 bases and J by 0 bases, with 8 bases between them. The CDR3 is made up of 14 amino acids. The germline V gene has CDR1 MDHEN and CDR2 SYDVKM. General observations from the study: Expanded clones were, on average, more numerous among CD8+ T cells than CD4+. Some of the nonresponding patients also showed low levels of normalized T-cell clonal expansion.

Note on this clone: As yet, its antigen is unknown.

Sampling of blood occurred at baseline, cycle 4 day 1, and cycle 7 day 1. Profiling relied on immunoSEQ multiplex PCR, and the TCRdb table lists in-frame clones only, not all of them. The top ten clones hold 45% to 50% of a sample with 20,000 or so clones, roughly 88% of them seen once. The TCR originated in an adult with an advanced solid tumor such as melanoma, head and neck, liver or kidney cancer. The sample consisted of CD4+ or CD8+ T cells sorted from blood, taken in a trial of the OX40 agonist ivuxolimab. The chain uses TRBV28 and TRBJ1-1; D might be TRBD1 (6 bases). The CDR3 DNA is TGTGCCAGCAGTTTTCGGGGGCTGAACACTGAAGCTTTCTTT. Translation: CASSFRGLNTEAFF. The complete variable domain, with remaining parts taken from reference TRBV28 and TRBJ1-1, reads DVKVTQSSRYLVKRTGEKVFLECVQDMDHENMFWYRQDPGLGLRLIYFSYDVKMKEKGDIPEGYSVSREKKERFSLILESASTNQTSMYLCASSFRGLNTEAFFGQGTRLTVV.